These 6 T cell receptor beta chains share one sample of origin, sequenced in a study of blood T cell repertoires in COVID-19. Only in-frame clones appear in the TCRdb table, and some are missing; sequencing was by immunoSEQ multiplex PCR. The profile shows approximately 200,000 clones, 70% to 90% of them singletons. Source material: peripheral blood. Receptors were obtained from a man aged 40-49 years with acute or convalescent COVID-19.

The chain carries TRBV5-6 and TRBJ2-6; TRBD1 aligns across 8 bases. V gave up 1 base and J gave up 3 bases; unmatched junction bases: 6. CDR1 and CDR2 from the germline V gene are SGHDT and YYEEEE. This CDR3 contains 17 residues. CDR3 coding DNA: TGTGCCAGCAGCTTGCGGGCAGGGGGCTTTGGGGCCAACGTCCTGACTTTC. Its translation is CASSLRAGGFGANVLTF.

This chain connects TRBV2 to TRBJ2-4; D uncertain. V lost 3 bases, J lost 9 bases, and 12 bases lay in between. CDR3 length: 13 amino acids. Per germline, CDR1 SNHLY and CDR2 FYNNEI. CDR3 bases: TGTGCCAGCAGTGACGGCCGTGAGGTCATTCAGTACTTC. Its translation is CASSDGREVIQYF.

This chain links TRBV3-1 (or the pseudogene TRBV3-2) with TRBJ1-4; 9 nucleotides agree with TRBD1. The CDR3 covers 20 residues. CDR1 and CDR2 from the germline V gene are LGHDT and YNNKEL (reference sequence). Unmatched junction bases numbered 18, after V lost 0 bases and J lost 7 bases. CDR3: CASSQEYAGQGNEELEKLFF. CDR3 coding DNA: TGTGCCAGCAGCCAAGAATACGCGGGACAGGGAAATGAGGAACTTGAAAAACTGTTTTTT.

The V and J genes are TRBV15 and TRBJ2-3; TRBD2 matches at 9 bases. The V gene end was trimmed by 4 bases and the J gene end by 4 bases; junction bases not matched to a gene: 9. Germline V gives CDR1 LNHNV, CDR2 YYDKDF (reference sequence). The CDR3 covers 16 residues. CDR3 DNA sequence: TGTGCCACCAGCAACCTGGAAGCGGGGGGTTCAGATACGCAGTATTTT. Protein: CATSNLEAGGSDTQYF. The whole variable domain, filled in from reference TRBV15 and TRBJ2-3, reads DAMVIQNPRYQVTQFGKPVTLSCSQTLNHNVMYWYQQKSSQAPKLLFHYYDKDFNNEADTPDNFQSRRPNTSFCFLDIRSPGLGDTAMYLCATSNLEAGGSDTQYFGPGTRLTVL.

This chain links TRBV11-2 with TRBJ2-7, with 12 nucleotides matching TRBD1. The CDR3 spans 16 residues. Germline V gene sequence: CDR1 SGHAT, CDR2 FQNNGV. The V segment lost 3 bases and the J segment 3 bases; nucleotides outside the gene matches: 6. CDR3 sequence reads: CASSLPGTGGGYEQYF. Written as DNA, the CDR3 is TGTGCCAGCAGCTTGCCCGGGACAGGGGGCGGCTACGAGCAGTACTTC. The full variable domain, its missing parts supplied by reference TRBV11-2 and TRBJ2-7, is EAGVAQSPRYKIIEKRQSVAFWCNPISGHATLYWYQQILGQGPKLLIQFQNNGVVDDSQLPKDRFSAERLKGVDSTLKIQPAKLEDSAVYLCASSLPGTGGGYEQYFGPGTRLTVT.

This chain connects TRBV3-1 (or the pseudogene TRBV3-2) to TRBJ1-5, with unresolved D. The V gene lost 1 base and the J gene lost 6 bases, with 10 bases spanning the gap. Germline CDR1 LGHDT, CDR2 YNNKEL (reference sequence). CDR3 size: 14 residues. As DNA, the CDR3 is TGTGCCAGCAGCCAAGGCCCGGGAGGTCAGCCCCAGCATTTT. It yields the protein CASSQGPGGQPQHF.